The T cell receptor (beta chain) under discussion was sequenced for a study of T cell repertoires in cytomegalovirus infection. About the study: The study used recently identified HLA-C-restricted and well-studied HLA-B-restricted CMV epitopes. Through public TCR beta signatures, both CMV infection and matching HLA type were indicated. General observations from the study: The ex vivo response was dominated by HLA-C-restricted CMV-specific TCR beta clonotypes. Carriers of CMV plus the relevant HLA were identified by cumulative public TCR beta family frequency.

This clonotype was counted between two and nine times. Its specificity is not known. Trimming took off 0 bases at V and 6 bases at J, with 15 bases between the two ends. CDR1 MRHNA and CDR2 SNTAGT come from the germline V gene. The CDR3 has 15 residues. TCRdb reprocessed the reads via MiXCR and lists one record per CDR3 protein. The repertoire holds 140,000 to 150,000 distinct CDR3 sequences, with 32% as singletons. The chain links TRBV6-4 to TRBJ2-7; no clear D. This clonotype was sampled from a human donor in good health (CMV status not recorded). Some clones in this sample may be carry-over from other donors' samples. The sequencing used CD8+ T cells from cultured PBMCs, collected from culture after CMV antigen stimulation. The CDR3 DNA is TGTGCCAGCAGTGACTCGGCGGCCCCTTACGCCGAGCAGTACTTC. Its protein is CASSDSAAPYAEQYF.